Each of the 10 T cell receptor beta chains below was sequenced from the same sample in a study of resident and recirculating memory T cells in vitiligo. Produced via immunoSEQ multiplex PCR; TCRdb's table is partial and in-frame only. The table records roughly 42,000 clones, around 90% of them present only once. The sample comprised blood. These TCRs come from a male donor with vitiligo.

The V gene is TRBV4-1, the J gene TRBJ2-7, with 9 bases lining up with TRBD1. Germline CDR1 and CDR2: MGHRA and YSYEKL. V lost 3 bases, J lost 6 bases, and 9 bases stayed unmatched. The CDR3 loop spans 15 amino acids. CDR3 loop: CASSHNDRGAFEQYF. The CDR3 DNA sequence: TGCGCCAGCAGCCATAACGACAGGGGGGCTTTCGAGCAGTACTTC.

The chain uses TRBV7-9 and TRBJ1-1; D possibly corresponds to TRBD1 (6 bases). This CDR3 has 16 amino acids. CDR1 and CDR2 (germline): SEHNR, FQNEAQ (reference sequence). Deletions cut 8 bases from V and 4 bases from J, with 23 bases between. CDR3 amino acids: CASSKGGGAGSTEAFF. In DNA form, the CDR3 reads TGTGCCAGCTCCAAAGGGGGGGGCGCGGGGTCCACTGAAGCTTTCTTT.

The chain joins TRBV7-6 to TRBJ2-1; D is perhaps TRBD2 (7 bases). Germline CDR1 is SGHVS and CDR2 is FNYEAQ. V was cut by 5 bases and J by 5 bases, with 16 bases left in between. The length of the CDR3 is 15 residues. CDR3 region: CASSPRTGGHNEQFF. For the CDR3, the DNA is TGTGCCAGCAGCCCAAGGACCGGGGGGCACAATGAGCAGTTCTTC.

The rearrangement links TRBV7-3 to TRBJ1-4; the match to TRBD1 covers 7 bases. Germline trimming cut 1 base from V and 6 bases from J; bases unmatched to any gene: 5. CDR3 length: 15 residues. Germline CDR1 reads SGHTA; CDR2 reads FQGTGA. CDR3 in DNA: TGTGCCAGCAGCTTAAGGTCCGGGACAGATGAAAAACTGTTTTTT. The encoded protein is CASSLRSGTDEKLFF. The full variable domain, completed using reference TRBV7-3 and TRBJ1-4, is GAGVSQTPSNKVTEKGKYVELRCDPISGHTALYWYRQSLGQGPEFLIYFQGTGAADDSGLPNDRFFAVRPEGSVSTLKIQRTERGDSAVYLCASSLRSGTDEKLFFGSGTQLSVL.

The CDR3 nucleotides read TGTGCCAGCAGGGGGGGTTGGGCAGATACGCAGTATTTT. This codes for CASRGGWADTQYF. The chain combines TRBV6-5 with TRBJ2-3, with D perhaps TRBD2 (6 bases). V dropped 6 bases and J dropped 4 bases, with 11 bases sitting between them. Germline loops: CDR1 MNHEY, CDR2 SVGAGI. The CDR3 spans 13 residues.

In DNA form, the CDR3 reads TGTGCCAGCAGTTTCCTCTGGGGGAGGGAGACCCAGTACTTC. Amino acids: CASSFLWGRETQYF. The V call is TRBV27, the J call TRBJ2-5; possible D gene TRBD2, 6 bases. The CDR3 is 14 residues long. Germline loops: CDR1 MNHEY, CDR2 SMNVEV (reference sequence). The V and J ends lost 3 bases and 5 bases respectively, with 13 bases between them.

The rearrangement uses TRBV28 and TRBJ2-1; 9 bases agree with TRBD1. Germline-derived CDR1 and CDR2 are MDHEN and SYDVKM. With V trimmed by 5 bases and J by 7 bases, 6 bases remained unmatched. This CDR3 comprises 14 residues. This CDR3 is CASSDRGAGNEQFF. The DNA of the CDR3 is TGTGCCAGCAGTGACAGGGGGGCAGGGAATGAGCAGTTCTTC.

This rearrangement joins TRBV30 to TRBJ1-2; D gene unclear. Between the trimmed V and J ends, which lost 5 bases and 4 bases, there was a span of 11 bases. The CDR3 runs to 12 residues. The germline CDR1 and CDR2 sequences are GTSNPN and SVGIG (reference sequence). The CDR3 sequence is CAWGPASYGYTF. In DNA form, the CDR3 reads TGTGCCTGGGGTCCGGCTAGCTATGGCTACACCTTC.

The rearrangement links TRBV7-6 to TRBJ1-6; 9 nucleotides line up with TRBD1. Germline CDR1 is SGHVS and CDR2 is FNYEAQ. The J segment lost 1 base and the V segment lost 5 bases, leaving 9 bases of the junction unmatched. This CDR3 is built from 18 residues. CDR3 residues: CASSPGTGMRSYNSPLHF. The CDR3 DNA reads TGTGCCAGCAGCCCAGGGACAGGGATGCGATCCTATAATTCACCCCTCCACTTT. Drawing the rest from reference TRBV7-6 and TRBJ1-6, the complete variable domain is GAGVSQSPRYKVTKRGQDVALRCDPISGHVSLYWYRQALGQGPEFLTYFNYEAQQDKSGLPNDRFSAERPEGSISTLTIQRTEQRDSAMYRCASSPGTGMRSYNSPLHFGNGTRLTVT.

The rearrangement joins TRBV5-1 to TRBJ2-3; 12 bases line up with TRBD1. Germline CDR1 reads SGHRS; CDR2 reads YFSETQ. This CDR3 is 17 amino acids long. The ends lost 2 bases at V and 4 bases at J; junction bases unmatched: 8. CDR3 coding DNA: TGCGCCAGCAGCTTCACGGGACAGGGGGCGCGGCCAGATACGCAGTATTTT. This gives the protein CASSFTGQGARPDTQYF. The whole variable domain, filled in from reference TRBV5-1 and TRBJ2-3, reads KAGVTQTPRYLIKTRGQQVTLSCSPISGHRSVSWYQQTPGQGLQFLFEYFSETQRNKGNFPGRFSGRQFSNSRSEMNVSTLELGDSALYLCASSFTGQGARPDTQYFGPGTRLTVL.